This T cell receptor (beta chain) was obtained from a study of cytomegalovirus exposure and HLA in healthy donors. Overall study findings and caveats: There were some public TCRs occurring in many donors, but most TCR sequences were rare. A missense variant in DCLRE1C was later tied to TCR beta V- and J-gene trimming. Common viral pathogens seemed to be connected with several of the most significant clusters, according to a later analysis.

Trimming stripped 4 bases from V and 4 bases from J, with 14 bases between. Per the germline V gene, CDR1 is SNHLY and CDR2 is FYNNEI. The CDR3 covers 16 residues. Researchers ran the PCR with 60 Vbeta and 13 Jbeta primers. Method: immunoSEQ multiplex PCR; TCRdb's copy keeps in-frame clones and lacks some. The sample lists under 150,000 clones; just over 70% were seen once. In regard to this clone: The antigen is undetermined.

The receptor was derived from a woman in her fifties or sixties in good health and CMV-seropositive. Sequencing used PBMCs. V is TRBV2 and J is TRBJ2-6, with D maybe TRBD1 (6 bases). This CDR3 reads CASSGYRVGGANVLTF. The CDR3 nucleotides are TGTGCCAGCAGTGGGTACAGGGTTGGCGGGGCCAACGTCCTGACTTTC.